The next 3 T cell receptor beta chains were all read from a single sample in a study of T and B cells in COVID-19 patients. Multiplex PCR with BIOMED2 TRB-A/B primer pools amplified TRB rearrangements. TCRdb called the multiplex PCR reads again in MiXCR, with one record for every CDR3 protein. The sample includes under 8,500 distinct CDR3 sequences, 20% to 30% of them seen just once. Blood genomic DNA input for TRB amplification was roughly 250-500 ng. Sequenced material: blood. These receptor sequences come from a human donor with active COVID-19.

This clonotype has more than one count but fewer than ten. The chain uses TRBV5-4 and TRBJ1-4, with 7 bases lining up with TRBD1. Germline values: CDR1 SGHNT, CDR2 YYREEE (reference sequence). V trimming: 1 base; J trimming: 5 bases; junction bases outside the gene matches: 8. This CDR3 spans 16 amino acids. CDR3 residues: CASSLFGRGSNEKLFF. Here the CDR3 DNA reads TGTGCCAGCAGCTTGTTTGGCAGGGGGTCCAATGAAAAACTGTTTTTT.

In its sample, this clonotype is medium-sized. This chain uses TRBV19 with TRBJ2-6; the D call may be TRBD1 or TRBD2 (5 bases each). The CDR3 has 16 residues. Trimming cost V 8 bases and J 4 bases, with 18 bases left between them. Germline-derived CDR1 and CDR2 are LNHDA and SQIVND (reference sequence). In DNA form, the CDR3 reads TGTGCCAGTGGGCAGGGACGCGTTTCGGGGGCCAACGTCCTGACTTTC. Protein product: CASGQGRVSGANVLTF.

CDR3 loop: CASSESSGRAGADTQYF. CDR3 in DNA: TGTGCCAGCAGTGAGAGTAGCGGGAGGGCAGGGGCAGATACGCAGTATTTT. The chain links TRBV6-1 to TRBJ2-3; 11 nucleotides match TRBD2. The CDR3 is made up of 17 amino acids. The germline CDR1 and CDR2 sequences are MNHNS and SASEGT. The junction had 9 bases not matched to a gene; V was cut back by 3 bases and J by 4 bases.